These 22 T cell receptor beta chains originate from one sample sequenced in a study of cytomegalovirus exposure and HLA in healthy donors. 13 Jbeta primers and 60 Vbeta primers were used for the PCR. Profiling relied on immunoSEQ multiplex PCR, and the TCRdb table lists in-frame clones only, not all of them. The sample has over 100,000 clones, roughly 79% seen once; the top ten hold 5.8%. Sequencing was done on a sample of PBMCs. The receptors were sampled from a man between 60 and 70 years old in good health and CMV-seropositive.

This clone has more than one count but fewer than ten. J is TRBJ1-4 and V is TRBV6-5; D is unresolved. The germline gives CDR1 MNHEY, CDR2 SVGAGI. The germline V and J ends were trimmed by 0 bases and 5 bases, with 7 bases remaining between them. This CDR3 has 14 residues. CDR3 residues: CASSYSGPNEKLFF. CDR3 DNA sequence: TGTGCCAGCAGTTACTCGGGCCCGAATGAAAAACTGTTTTTT.

The chain links TRBV15 to TRBJ2-7, with TRBD2 matching over 8 bases. The V segment lost 3 bases and the J segment 1 base; nucleotides outside the gene matches: 14. The CDR3 loop spans 18 amino acids. Germline V CDR1 and CDR2: LNHNV, YYDKDF (reference sequence). CDR3 nucleotide sequence: TGTGCCACCAGCAGCCGAGCGGGGGCGGGGGGTCCTTCCTACGAGCAGTACTTC. Translated, it gives CATSSRAGAGGPSYEQYF.

The chain combines TRBV5-6 with TRBJ2-7, with D possibly being TRBD1 (5 bases). The CDR3 contains 13 residues. V was shortened by 3 bases and J by 2 bases, with 9 bases between the two germline ends. The V gene's germline CDR1 is SGHDT and CDR2 YYEEEE. The CDR3 nucleotides are TGTGCCAGCAGCTGGGGCAGAGCCTACGAGCAGTACTTC. Protein: CASSWGRAYEQYF.

The CDR3 protein is CAWSVRYSSYEQYF. CDR3 nucleotides: TGTGCCTGGAGTGTACGATACAGTTCCTACGAGCAGTACTTC. The genes are TRBV30 and TRBJ2-7, with no clear D. CDR1 and CDR2 (germline): GTSNPN, SVGIG (reference sequence). The CDR3 is 14 amino acids. With 0 bases removed from V and 1 base from J, the gap between germline ends came to 10 bases.

This clone was detected only a few times. The chain has TRBV6-1 and TRBJ2-7; the D is unclear. V lost 7 bases and J lost 2, with 15 bases in between. The CDR3 runs 14 residues. Germline V gene sequence: CDR1 MNHNS, CDR2 SASEGT. This CDR3 reads CASTPTTLAYEQYF. As DNA, the CDR3 is TGTGCCAGCACCCCAACGACTCTAGCCTACGAGCAGTACTTC.

The chain has TRBV5-1 and TRBJ2-2; D is undetermined. The V gene lost 2 bases and the J gene lost 8 bases, with 13 bases spanning the gap. The CDR3 loop spans 14 amino acids. Germline V lookup: CDR1 SGHRS, CDR2 YFSETQ. CDR3: CASSFNEVGGELFF. The CDR3 DNA sequence: TGCGCCAGCAGCTTCAATGAGGTTGGAGGGGAGCTGTTTTTT.

This rearrangement joins TRBV6-5 to TRBJ2-7; D may be TRBD1 (5 bases). CDR1 is MNHEY, CDR2 SVGAGI, per germline. Trimming left V 6 bases short and J 0 bases short, with 15 bases between. The CDR3 sequence is 15 residues long. The CDR3 sequence: CASSSRQTGSYEQYF. CDR3 nucleotide sequence: TGTGCCAGCAGCTCTAGACAGACCGGCTCCTACGAGCAGTACTTC.

This clone has just a few counts. V usage is TRBV4-2 and J usage is TRBJ1-5; D gene ambiguous. Trimming left V 1 base short and J 4 bases short, with 5 bases between. The CDR3 runs to 13 residues. The V gene's germline CDR1 is LGHNA and CDR2 YNFKEQ. The CDR3 bases are TGTGCCAGCAGCCAAGGAGGGAATCAGCCCCAGCATTTT. This sequence encodes CASSQGGNQPQHF.

The chain couples TRBV5-6 to TRBJ1-2; no clear D. Germline-derived CDR1 and CDR2 are SGHDT and YYEEEE. The CDR3 runs to 13 residues. Trimming left V 1 base short and J 4 bases short, with 8 bases between. The CDR3 region is CASSLNGLYGYTF. The DNA of the CDR3 is TGTGCCAGCAGCTTGAACGGACTCTATGGCTACACCTTC.

A few counts support this clone. The chain has TRBV2 and TRBJ2-4; maybe TRBD2 (6 bases). Trimming cost V 2 bases and J 1 base, with 9 bases left between them. This CDR3 comprises 15 residues. The V gene's germline CDR1 is SNHLY and CDR2 FYNNEI. Written as DNA, the CDR3 is TGTGCCAGCAGTGAATGGGGGGATGCCAAAAACATTCAGTACTTC. Translating it yields CASSEWGDAKNIQYF. The full variable domain, with the rest looked up from reference TRBV2 and TRBJ2-4, is EPEVTQTPSHQVTQMGQEVILRCVPISNHLYFYWYRQILGQKVEFLVSFYNNEISEKSEIFDDQFSVERPDGSNFTLKIRSTKLEDSAMYFCASSEWGDAKNIQYFGAGTRLSVL.

The chain links TRBV19 to TRBJ1-5, with D perhaps TRBD1 (6 bases). Germline V gene lookup returns CDR1 LNHDA and CDR2 SQIVND (reference sequence). This CDR3 has 16 amino acids. Trimming stripped 3 bases from V and 2 bases from J, with 14 bases between. The CDR3 reads CASSIPGVFGNQPQHF. Written as DNA, the CDR3 is TGTGCCAGTAGTATCCCAGGGGTCTTTGGCAATCAGCCCCAGCATTTT.

This chain joins TRBV11-2 and TRBJ2-5; a weak D match, TRBD1 (5 bases). Near its end, the DNA agrees better with TRBJ2-7, so the J call may be wrong. The CDR3 spans 15 residues. Looked up from germline, CDR1 is SGHAT and CDR2 is FQNNGV. CDR3 in amino acids: CASSLGRAASYEQYF. Here the CDR3 DNA reads TGTGCCAGCAGCTTAGGCAGGGCGGCTTCCTACGAGCAGTACTTC.

The chain is built from TRBV2 and TRBJ2-7; possibly TRBD2 for D (6 bases). The CDR3 has 12 amino acids. Germline CDR1 is SNHLY and CDR2 is FYNNEI. Trimming pared 7 bases from V and 3 bases from J, leaving 10 bases between. CDR3 region: CASNGGLYEQYF. The CDR3 bases are TGTGCCAGCAATGGGGGACTCTACGAGCAGTACTTC.

This chain uses TRBV5-5 with TRBJ1-4, with TRBD1 matching over 10 bases. The CDR3 consists of 14 residues. Germline V gives CDR1 SGHKS, CDR2 YYEKEE (reference sequence). Unmatched junction bases numbered 5, after V lost 0 bases and J lost 12 bases. As DNA, the CDR3 is TGTGCCAGCAGCTTGGAGGGACAGGGGTTAGAACTGTTTTTT. This translates into CASSLEGQGLELFF.

V usage is TRBV29-1 and J usage is TRBJ2-2, with 7 bases aligning to TRBD1. The CDR3 sequence is 14 residues long. Germline V CDR1 and CDR2: SQVTM, ANQGSEA. V dropped 4 bases and J dropped 5; count of bases not matched to a gene: 7. The CDR3 reads CSVAPRGNTGELFF. The CDR3 nucleotides are TGCAGCGTTGCCCCCAGGGGGAATACCGGGGAGCTGTTTTTT.

This chain connects TRBV6-1 to TRBJ2-4; 10 nucleotides match TRBD2. J gave up 3 bases and V 6 bases, and 5 bases lay outside the gene matches. Per germline, CDR1 MNHNS and CDR2 SASEGT. The CDR3 has 15 amino acids. This chain's CDR3 is CASRPSGGVKNIQYF. CDR3 DNA sequence: TGTGCCAGCAGGCCTAGCGGGGGTGTCAAAAACATTCAGTACTTC.

The chain couples TRBV7-2 to TRBJ1-3, with TRBD1 identical over 7 bases. CDR3 size: 16 residues. Germline CDR1 SGHTA, CDR2 FQGNSA. J was trimmed by 4 bases and V by 5 bases; bases with no gene match: 11. The CDR3 reads CASSRETGSGGNTIYF. The CDR3 DNA follows: TGTGCCAGCAGCAGAGAGACAGGGTCGGGCGGAAACACCATATATTTT. The whole variable domain, remainder taken from reference TRBV7-2 and TRBJ1-3, is GAGVSQSPSNKVTEKGKDVELRCDPISGHTALYWYRQSLGQGLEFLIYFQGNSAPDKSGLPSDRFSAERTGGSVSTLTIQRTQQEDSAVYLCASSRETGSGGNTIYFGEGSWLTVV.

The V and J genes are TRBV28 and TRBJ2-7, with 10 bases identical to TRBD2. V was clipped by 8 bases and J by 0 bases; unmatched bases: 10. Germline CDR1 MDHEN, CDR2 SYDVKM. The CDR3 has 16 amino acids. CDR3 region: CASGERGGRSSYEQYF. The CDR3, as DNA: TGTGCCAGCGGCGAGCGGGGGGGCAGGAGCTCCTACGAGCAGTACTTC.

In its sample, this clone was seen a few times. For the CDR3, the DNA is TGCGCCAGCAGCCAAGCGGGTGTCGGGACAGGGTTCCCCTACGAGCAGTACTTC. Translated, it gives CASSQAGVGTGFPYEQYF. V gene TRBV4-3 combines with J gene TRBJ2-7; TRBD1 agrees at 9 bases. This CDR3 has 18 residues. J gave up 2 bases and V 1 base, and 12 bases lay outside the gene matches. The germline gives CDR1 LGHNA, CDR2 YSLEER.

The chain couples TRBV6-6 to TRBJ1-6; tentative D call: TRBD1 (5 bases). V lost 4 bases to trimming and J lost 3 bases, with 10 bases between them. The CDR3 is made up of 15 amino acids. Germline CDR1 is MNHNY and CDR2 is SVGAGI (reference sequence). This CDR3 is CASSSGGNYNSPLHF. CDR3 DNA: TGTGCCAGCAGTTCCGGGGGTAACTATAATTCACCCCTCCACTTT.

The count of this clone is one. This rearrangement joins TRBV7-3 to TRBJ2-7; D is perhaps TRBD2 (6 bases). Germline V CDR1 and CDR2: SGHTA, FQGTGA. V lost 3 bases and J 0 bases, leaving 9 bases between the germline ends. The CDR3 has 14 amino acids. CDR3 in amino acids: CASSLREHSYEQYF. The CDR3 bases are TGTGCCAGCAGCTTGCGGGAACACTCCTACGAGCAGTACTTC. The whole variable domain, remainder taken from reference TRBV7-3 and TRBJ2-7, is GAGVSQTPSNKVTEKGKYVELRCDPISGHTALYWYRQSLGQGPEFLIYFQGTGAADDSGLPNDRFFAVRPEGSVSTLKIQRTERGDSAVYLCASSLREHSYEQYFGPGTRLTVT.

The rearrangement uses TRBV5-4 and TRBJ2-7, with D perhaps matching TRBD1 (6 bases). The V gene lost 4 bases and the J gene lost 3 bases, with 8 bases spanning the gap. The germline CDR1 and CDR2 sequences are SGHNT and YYREEE (reference sequence). This CDR3 comprises 12 residues. The CDR3 loop is CASSRDNYEQYF. CDR3 DNA sequence: TGTGCCAGCAGCCGGGACAACTACGAGCAGTACTTC. Drawing the rest from reference TRBV5-4 and TRBJ2-7, the complete variable domain is ETGVTQSPTHLIKTRGQQVTLRCSSQSGHNTVSWYQQALGQGPQFIFQYYREEENGRGNFPPRFSGLQFPNYSSELNVNALELDDSALYLCASSRDNYEQYFGPGTRLTVT.